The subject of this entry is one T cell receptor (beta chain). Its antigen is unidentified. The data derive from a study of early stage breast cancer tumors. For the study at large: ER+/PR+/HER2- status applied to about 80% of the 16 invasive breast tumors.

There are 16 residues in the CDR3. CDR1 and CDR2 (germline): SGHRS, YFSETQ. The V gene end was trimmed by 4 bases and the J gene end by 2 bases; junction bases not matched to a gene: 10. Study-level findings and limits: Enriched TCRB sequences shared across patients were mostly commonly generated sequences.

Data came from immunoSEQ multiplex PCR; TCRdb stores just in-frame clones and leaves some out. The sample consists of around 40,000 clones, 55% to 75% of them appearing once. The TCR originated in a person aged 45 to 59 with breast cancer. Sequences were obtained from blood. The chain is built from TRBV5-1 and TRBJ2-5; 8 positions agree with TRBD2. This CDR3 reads CASSPRRAGAQETQYF. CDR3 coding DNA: TGCGCCAGCAGCCCCCGCCGAGCGGGGGCTCAAGAGACCCAGTACTTC.